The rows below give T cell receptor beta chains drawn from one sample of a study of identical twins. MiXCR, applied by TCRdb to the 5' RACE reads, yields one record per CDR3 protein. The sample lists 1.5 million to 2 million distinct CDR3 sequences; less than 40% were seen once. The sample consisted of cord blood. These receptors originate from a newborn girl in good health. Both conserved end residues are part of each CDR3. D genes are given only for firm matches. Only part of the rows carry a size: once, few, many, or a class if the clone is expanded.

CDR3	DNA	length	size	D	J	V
CASREGGVYNSPLHF	TGTGCCAGCAGAGAGGGAGGCGTTTATAATTCACCCCTCCACTTT	15	NA	NA	TRBJ1-6	TRBV2
CSARGQTVYEQYF	TGCAGTGCTCGCGGGCAGACTGTATACGAGCAGTACTTC	13	NA	NA	TRBJ2-7	TRBV20-1
CASSRDSGANTEAFF	TGTGCCAGCAGTCGGGATAGTGGTGCGAACACTGAAGCTTTCTTT	15	NA	NA	TRBJ1-1	TRBV27
CSARGGRLAVKNIQYF	TGCAGTGCTCGGGGGGGGAGACTAGCGGTGAAAAACATTCAGTACTTC	16	few	TRBD2	TRBJ2-4	TRBV20-1
CASSPRGSSSTDTQYF	TGTGCCAGCTCACCACGGGGGTCCTCTAGCACAGATACGCAGTATTTT	16	once	NA	TRBJ2-3	TRBV18
CASSSTSGGLPSYNEQYF	TGTGCCAGCAGCTCGACTAGCGGGGGTCTTCCATCCTACAATGAGCAGTACTTC	18	NA	TRBD2	TRBJ2-7	TRBV7-8
CASSQAGAVADTQYF	TGTGCCAGCAGCCAAGCGGGGGCGGTCGCAGATACGCAGTATTTT	15	few	NA	TRBJ2-3	TRBV3-1
CASSLGATGGTEAFF	TGCGCCAGCAGCTTGGGAGCCACAGGGGGCACTGAAGCTTTCTTT	15	NA	TRBD1	TRBJ1-1	TRBV5-1
CASTPRDGYNQPQHF	TGTGCCAGCACTCCCCGGGACGGATACAATCAGCCCCAGCATTTT	15	NA	NA	TRBJ1-5	TRBV6-6
CASTQWGSGELFF	TGTGCCAGCACCCAGTGGGGGTCCGGGGAGCTGTTTTTT	13	NA	NA	TRBJ2-2	TRBV12-3/TRBV12-4
CASSPDVGSNIQYF	TGTGCCAGCAGCCCCGACGTAGGTTCAAACATTCAGTACTTC	14	few	NA	TRBJ2-4	TRBV3-1
CASSLGSPGGEQYF	TGCGCCAGCAGCTTGGGATCCCCCGGGGGAGAGCAGTACTTC	14	NA	NA	TRBJ2-7	TRBV5-1
CASSSLDWGEMDYEQYF	TGTGCCAGCAGTTCCCTCGACTGGGGGGAGATGGACTACGAGCAGTACTTC	17	few	NA	TRBJ2-7	TRBV28
CASRVLEDGRYGYTF	TGCGCCAGCAGAGTTTTAGAAGACGGCCGCTATGGCTACACCTTC	15	few	NA	TRBJ1-2	TRBV5-1
CASSPRLAGGQGEQYF	TGTGCCAGCAGCCCGCGATTGGCGGGAGGGCAAGGCGAGCAGTACTTC	16	NA	TRBD2	TRBJ2-7	TRBV7-9
CASSVRTGVGEQYF	TGCGCCAGCAGCGTACGGACAGGAGTGGGAGAGCAGTACTTC	14	NA	TRBD1	TRBJ2-7	TRBV5-1
CAISEPARGRDTEAFF	TGTGCCATCAGTGAGCCGGCTAGGGGGCGGGACACTGAAGCTTTCTTT	16	few	TRBD1	TRBJ1-1	TRBV10-3
CASSQPGWYYGYEQYF	TGTGCCAGCAGCCAACCGGGCTGGTATTATGGCTACGAGCAGTACTTC	16	NA	NA	TRBJ2-7	TRBV4-2
CAIRSNYGYTF	TGTGCCATACGATCTAACTATGGCTACACCTTC	11	NA	NA	TRBJ1-2	TRBV10-3
CASSEGPWTGRYGYTF	TGTGCCAGCAGTGAAGGGCCGTGGACAGGGCGCTATGGCTACACCTTC	16	NA	TRBD1	TRBJ1-2	TRBV6-1
CASSFSLGVGSPLHF	TGTGCCAGCAGTTTTAGTTTGGGGGTAGGATCACCCCTCCACTTT	15	few	NA	TRBJ1-6	TRBV28
CASSYSTGGGGYTF	TGTGCCAGCAGTTACTCGACAGGGGGCGGTGGCTACACCTTC	14	NA	TRBD1	TRBJ1-2	TRBV6-2/TRBV6-3
CASSYERFLTDTQYF	TGTGCCAGCAGCTATGAGCGGTTCTTAACAGATACGCAGTATTTT	15	few	NA	TRBJ2-3	TRBV7-8
CASSLASGRANEQFF	TGCGCCAGCAGCTTGGCTAGCGGGAGGGCCAATGAGCAGTTCTTC	15	many	TRBD2	TRBJ2-1	TRBV5-1
CASSKFVGMNTEAFF	TGTGCCAGTAGTAAGTTCGTGGGGATGAACACTGAAGCTTTCTTT	15	NA	NA	TRBJ1-1	TRBV19
CASSQTGGQPQHF	TGTGCCAGCAGCCAGACAGGGGGTCAGCCCCAGCATTTT	13	few	TRBD1	TRBJ1-5	TRBV7-2
CASSPPMKFSYEQYF	TGTGCCAGCAGTCCGCCGATGAAATTCTCCTACGAGCAGTACTTC	15	NA	NA	TRBJ2-7	TRBV28
CSAIQTRPSSYEQYF	TGCAGTGCTATCCAAACTAGGCCGAGCTCCTACGAGCAGTACTTC	15	few	NA	TRBJ2-7	TRBV20-1
CASTRIYNSPLHF	TGTGCCAGCACCCGGATCTATAATTCACCCCTCCACTTT	13	NA	NA	TRBJ1-6	TRBV28
CASSRWDSAYEQYF	TGCGCCAGCAGCCGGTGGGATTCAGCCTACGAGCAGTACTTC	14	few	NA	TRBJ2-7	TRBV5-1
CASSLEGWPYSGNTIYF	TGTGCCAGCAGCTTAGAAGGTTGGCCTTACTCTGGAAACACCATATATTTT	17	NA	NA	TRBJ1-3	TRBV13
CASSQPHTDTQYF	TGTGCCAGCAGCCAACCCCACACAGATACGCAGTATTTT	13	many	NA	TRBJ2-3	TRBV3-1
CASSGDGFSGNTIYF	TGTGCCAGCAGTGGTGACGGCTTCTCTGGAAACACCATATATTTT	15	NA	NA	TRBJ1-3	TRBV28
CASSLGDRVNNEQYF	TGCGCCAGCAGCTTGGGGGACAGGGTAAACAATGAGCAGTACTTC	15	few	TRBD1	TRBJ2-7	TRBV5-1
CASSSLAGVDNEQYF	TGTGCCAGCAGCTCTTTAGCGGGAGTGGACAATGAGCAGTACTTC	15	NA	TRBD2	TRBJ2-7	TRBV7-8
CASSQAGGPINEQFF	TGCGCCAGCAGCCAAGCTGGGGGGCCGATCAATGAGCAGTTCTTC	15	NA	NA	TRBJ2-1	TRBV4-1
CASSYSKSEQFF	TGTGCCAGCAGTTACTCGAAATCTGAGCAGTTCTTC	12	few	NA	TRBJ2-1	TRBV6-6
CASRSALNSYEQYF	TGTGCCAGCAGAAGCGCCCTGAACTCCTACGAGCAGTACTTC	14	NA	NA	TRBJ2-7	TRBV27
CSVVGQGSYEQYF	TGCAGCGTTGTCGGACAGGGCTCCTACGAGCAGTACTTC	13	few	TRBD1	TRBJ2-7	TRBV29-1
CASSQDRKNTEAFF	TGTGCCAGCAGCCAAGACAGGAAGAACACTGAAGCTTTCTTT	14	NA	NA	TRBJ1-1	TRBV4-2
CASSLVSGVSYEQYF	TGTGCCAGCAGCTTGGTTAGCGGGGTTTCCTACGAGCAGTACTTC	15	few	TRBD2	TRBJ2-7	TRBV5-8
CASSPGPIGGYTF	TGTGCCAGCAGTCCAGGGCCCATAGGTGGCTACACCTTC	13	few	NA	TRBJ1-2	TRBV27
CASSGAHRSTDTQYF	TGCGCCAGCAGTGGGGCCCACAGAAGCACAGATACGCAGTATTTT	15	NA	NA	TRBJ2-3	TRBV10-1
CAISESTGPYGCTF	TGTGCCATCAGTGAGTCGACAGGGCCCTATGGCTGCACCTTC	14	NA	TRBD1	TRBJ1-2	TRBV10-3
CASSLGATPIRLKETQYF	TGTGCCAGCAGTTTGGGGGCTACCCCGATTCGCCTGAAAGAGACCCAGTACTTC	18	NA	NA	TRBJ2-5	TRBV28
CASSGRTSGGEQYF	TGTGCCAGCAGTGGAAGGACTAGCGGGGGCGAGCAGTACTTC	14	few	TRBD2	TRBJ2-7	TRBV2
CASSRGTVASTGELFF	TGTGCCAGCAGCAGAGGGACAGTTGCCTCCACCGGGGAGCTGTTTTTT	16	NA	TRBD1	TRBJ2-2	TRBV4-2
CASSQRGAHTGELFF	TGTGCCAGCAGCCAACGGGGGGCCCACACCGGGGAGCTGTTTTTT	15	NA	NA	TRBJ2-2	TRBV3-1
CSAILVRTHEQYF	TGCAGTGCGATCCTGGTGCGTACACACGAGCAGTACTTC	13	few	NA	TRBJ2-7	TRBV20-1
CASRSTGTGRYTF	TGTGCCAGCAGGTCCACCGGGACAGGGCGCTACACCTTC	13	few	TRBD1	TRBJ1-2	TRBV28
CASSPNNRLGPGELFF	TGTGCCAGCAGCCCCAACAATCGACTAGGGCCCGGGGAGCTGTTTTTT	16	NA	NA	TRBJ2-2	TRBV4-2
CASSFDRGNAQYF	TGTGCCAGCAGTTTTGACAGGGGTAATGCGCAGTACTTC	13	NA	TRBD1	TRBJ2-7	TRBV5-4
CASSVHYRDTNYGYTF	TGTGCCAGCAGCGTCCATTACCGGGACACAAACTATGGCTACACCTTC	16	NA	NA	TRBJ1-2	TRBV9
CASSYRLAQSYEQYF	TGTGCCAGCAGCTACCGACTAGCTCAGTCCTACGAGCAGTACTTC	15	NA	TRBD2	TRBJ2-7	TRBV7-2
CSVGVGGADEQFF	TGCAGCGTTGGGGTGGGGGGGGCCGATGAGCAGTTCTTC	13	NA	NA	TRBJ2-1	TRBV29-1
CAIVGQNQPQHF	TGTGCCATCGTAGGACAGAATCAGCCCCAGCATTTT	12	few	NA	TRBJ1-5	TRBV10-3
CASSVEDRSSYNEQFF	TGTGCCAGCAGCGTAGAGGACAGGAGCTCCTACAATGAGCAGTTCTTC	16	few	TRBD1	TRBJ2-1	TRBV9